This TCR beta chain was captured by sequencing in a study of human CD4 T cells and Enterobacteriaceae. Memory CD4+ T cells were sorted as all CD4+ cells except CD45RA+CCR7+CD95- naive cells, over 98% pure. Trimming removed 2 bases from V and 1 base from J, with 7 bases in between. The CDR3 covers 14 residues. CDR1 MDHEN and CDR2 SYDVKM come from the germline V gene. Data came from immunoSEQ multiplex PCR; TCRdb stores just in-frame clones and leaves some out. The table has some 30,000 clones, around 80% seen once. The V call is TRBV28, the J call TRBJ2-3; D gene uncertain. This clonotype originated in a human donor in good health. The sequenced sample consisted of memory CD4+ T cells from blood. In DNA, the CDR3 is TGTGCCAGCAGTTTAGGTCGACGCACAGATACGCAGTATTTT. Its protein product is CASSLGRRTDTQYF. The entire variable domain, with the rest obtained from reference TRBV28 and TRBJ2-3, is as follows: DVKVTQSSRYLVKRTGEKVFLECVQDMDHENMFWYRQDPGLGLRLIYFSYDVKMKEKGDIPEGYSVSREKKERFSLILESASTNQTSMYLCASSLGRRTDTQYFGPGTRLTVL.